Listed below are T cell receptor beta chains from one sample, sequenced in a study of blood T cell repertoires in COVID-19. The method was immunoSEQ multiplex PCR; TCRdb's version includes in-frame clones alone and lacks a portion of them. Here the sample spans approximately 250,000 clones, about 89% being singletons. Sequenced input: peripheral blood. The origin of the receptors is a man aged 40-49 years with active or convalescent COVID-19. The CDR3 runs from the conserved cysteine through the conserved F or W. The order of the fields is V gene, D gene, clone size, J gene, CDR3 protein, CDR3 DNA. D genes are given only for firm matches. Clone size is shown for a subset of rows, as once, few, many or a class of expanded clone.

v_call: TRBV6-5
d_call: TRBD1
clone_size: -
j_call: TRBJ1-1
cdr3_aa: CASSRTGDLIFEAFF
cdr3_nt: TGTGCCAGCAGCCGGACAGGGGACCTTATTTTTGAAGCTTTCTTT

v_call: TRBV3-1/TRBV3-2
d_call: TRBD2
clone_size: -
j_call: TRBJ2-7
cdr3_aa: CASSQDILAGGYEQYF
cdr3_nt: TGTGCCAGCAGCCAAGATATTCTAGCGGGAGGCTACGAGCAGTACTTC

v_call: TRBV7-8
d_call: -
clone_size: -
j_call: TRBJ2-1
cdr3_aa: CASSPGKSSYNEQFF
cdr3_nt: TGTGCCAGCAGCCCCGGGAAGAGCTCCTACAATGAGCAGTTCTTC

v_call: TRBV19
d_call: -
clone_size: -
j_call: TRBJ1-4
cdr3_aa: CASSPHTTTNEKLFF
cdr3_nt: TGTGCCAGTAGTCCCCACACAACAACTAATGAAAAACTGTTTTTT

v_call: TRBV23-1
d_call: -
clone_size: -
j_call: TRBJ2-5
cdr3_aa: CASSWGEETQYF
cdr3_nt: TGCGCCAGCAGTTGGGGGGAAGAGACCCAGTACTTC

v_call: TRBV2
d_call: -
clone_size: -
j_call: TRBJ1-2
cdr3_aa: CANKQGDYGYTF
cdr3_nt: TGTGCCAACAAACAGGGAGACTATGGCTACACCTTC

v_call: TRBV11-1
d_call: TRBD1
clone_size: few
j_call: TRBJ1-6
cdr3_aa: CASSLGQGTGSPLHF
cdr3_nt: TGTGCCAGCAGCTTGGGACAGGGGACGGGATCACCCCTCCACTTT

v_call: TRBV5-6
d_call: TRBD1
clone_size: -
j_call: TRBJ2-7
cdr3_aa: CASSFVWDRGVYEQYF
cdr3_nt: TGTGCCAGCAGCTTTGTTTGGGACAGGGGGGTCTACGAGCAGTACTTC

v_call: TRBV28
d_call: -
clone_size: -
j_call: TRBJ1-4
cdr3_aa: CASSPSTNEKLFF
cdr3_nt: TGTGCCAGCAGCCCCTCAACTAATGAAAAACTGTTTTTT

v_call: TRBV10-3
d_call: TRBD1
clone_size: -
j_call: TRBJ2-2
cdr3_aa: CAISDRANTGELFF
cdr3_nt: TGTGCCATCAGCGACAGGGCGAACACCGGGGAGCTGTTTTTT

v_call: TRBV27
d_call: -
clone_size: few
j_call: TRBJ2-7
cdr3_aa: CASSFSLGLGTYEQYF
cdr3_nt: TGTGCCAGCAGTTTTAGTTTAGGACTGGGGACCTACGAGCAGTACTTC

v_call: TRBV24-1
d_call: -
clone_size: -
j_call: TRBJ1-2
cdr3_aa: CATSDLSRGYGYTF
cdr3_nt: TGTGCCACCAGTGATTTGTCCAGGGGATATGGCTACACCTTC

v_call: TRBV9
d_call: -
clone_size: few
j_call: TRBJ1-4
cdr3_aa: CASSSSPGEKLFF
cdr3_nt: TGTGCCAGCAGCTCCTCCCCCGGTGAAAAACTGTTTTTT

v_call: TRBV11-2
d_call: -
clone_size: -
j_call: TRBJ2-7
cdr3_aa: CASSLDAAHYEQYF
cdr3_nt: TGTGCCAGCAGCTTAGATGCGGCCCACTACGAGCAGTACTTC

v_call: TRBV12-2
d_call: -
clone_size: -
j_call: TRBJ2-7
cdr3_aa: CASRLGCSRPRRGPYEQYF
cdr3_nt: TGTGCAAGTCGCTTAGGATGTTCGCGGCCCCGAAGGGGGCCCTACGAGCAGTACTTC

v_call: TRBV3-1/TRBV3-2
d_call: -
clone_size: -
j_call: TRBJ1-5
cdr3_aa: CASSQGGENQPQHF
cdr3_nt: TGTGCCAGCAGCCAAGGGGGGGAAAATCAGCCCCAGCATTTT

v_call: TRBV5-1
d_call: -
clone_size: -
j_call: TRBJ2-3
cdr3_aa: CASSLSLSTDTQYF
cdr3_nt: TGCGCCAGCAGCTTGTCACTCAGCACAGATACGCAGTATTTT

v_call: TRBV29-1
d_call: TRBD1
clone_size: once
j_call: TRBJ1-2
cdr3_aa: CSAGQDNYGYTF
cdr3_nt: TGCAGCGCGGGACAGGATAACTATGGCTACACCTTC

v_call: TRBV5-1
d_call: -
clone_size: few
j_call: TRBJ2-2
cdr3_aa: CASSLIPGAGAGELFF
cdr3_nt: TGCGCCAGCAGCTTGATCCCAGGGGCCGGCGCCGGGGAGCTGTTTTTT

v_call: TRBV20-1
d_call: -
clone_size: few
j_call: TRBJ2-7
cdr3_aa: CSGAAGHEQYF
cdr3_nt: TGCAGTGGGGCCGCGGGTCACGAGCAGTACTTC

v_call: TRBV27
d_call: -
clone_size: -
j_call: TRBJ2-7
cdr3_aa: CASSLGSGRYEQYF
cdr3_nt: TGTGCCAGCAGTTTAGGTTCAGGCCGTTACGAGCAGTACTTC

v_call: TRBV11-3
d_call: -
clone_size: -
j_call: TRBJ1-1
cdr3_aa: CASSFLGTPHEAFF
cdr3_nt: TGTGCCAGCAGCTTCCTCGGGACTCCACACGAAGCTTTCTTT

v_call: TRBV6-1
d_call: TRBD2
clone_size: -
j_call: TRBJ2-3
cdr3_aa: CASSVTAGGPYGTQYF
cdr3_nt: TGTGCCAGCAGTGTGACAGCGGGAGGGCCCTACGGTACGCAGTATTTT

v_call: TRBV6-1
d_call: -
clone_size: -
j_call: TRBJ1-2
cdr3_aa: CASSEVTGSYNYGYTF
cdr3_nt: TGTGCCAGCAGTGAAGTGACGGGATCTTATAACTATGGCTACACCTTC

v_call: TRBV11-2
d_call: TRBD2
clone_size: -
j_call: TRBJ2-1
cdr3_aa: CASSLGGLASSYNEQFF
cdr3_nt: TGTGCCAGCAGCTTAGGGGGACTAGCGTCTTCCTACAATGAGCAGTTCTTC

v_call: TRBV25-1
d_call: TRBD2
clone_size: -
j_call: TRBJ2-5
cdr3_aa: CASSDPGLAGGETQYF
cdr3_nt: TGTGCCAGCAGTGACCCCGGGCTAGCGGGAGGGGAGACCCAGTACTTC

v_call: TRBV9
d_call: TRBD2
clone_size: -
j_call: TRBJ2-5
cdr3_aa: CASTPRGDETQYF
cdr3_nt: TGTGCCAGCACCCCCCGGGGGGACGAGACCCAGTACTTC

v_call: TRBV27
d_call: -
clone_size: -
j_call: TRBJ2-2
cdr3_aa: CASSLGLVPGELFF
cdr3_nt: TGTGCCAGCAGTTTAGGACTGGTGCCCGGGGAGCTGTTTTTT

v_call: TRBV19
d_call: TRBD1
clone_size: many
j_call: TRBJ1-5
cdr3_aa: CASSKTGGVQPQHF
cdr3_nt: TGTGCCAGTAGTAAGACAGGGGGAGTTCAGCCCCAGCATTTT

v_call: TRBV5-1
d_call: -
clone_size: -
j_call: TRBJ2-1
cdr3_aa: CASSLTASSSYNEQFF
cdr3_nt: TGCGCCAGCAGCTTGACAGCATCTTCCTCCTACAATGAGCAGTTCTTC

v_call: TRBV5-5
d_call: TRBD1
clone_size: -
j_call: TRBJ1-3
cdr3_aa: CASKAEGAWGTIYF
cdr3_nt: TGTGCCAGTAAAGCGGAGGGGGCATGGGGCACCATATATTTT

v_call: TRBV29-1
d_call: -
clone_size: -
j_call: TRBJ1-2
cdr3_aa: CSVGGKSHGYTF
cdr3_nt: TGCAGCGTTGGCGGGAAAAGCCATGGCTACACCTTC

v_call: TRBV2
d_call: TRBD1
clone_size: -
j_call: TRBJ2-5
cdr3_aa: CASSVDRGGETQYF
cdr3_nt: TGTGCCAGCAGTGTCGACAGGGGTGGCGAGACCCAGTACTTC

v_call: TRBV11-2
d_call: -
clone_size: -
j_call: TRBJ2-2
cdr3_aa: CASRSQATGELFF
cdr3_nt: TGTGCCAGTCGCTCCCAGGCCACCGGGGAGCTGTTTTTT